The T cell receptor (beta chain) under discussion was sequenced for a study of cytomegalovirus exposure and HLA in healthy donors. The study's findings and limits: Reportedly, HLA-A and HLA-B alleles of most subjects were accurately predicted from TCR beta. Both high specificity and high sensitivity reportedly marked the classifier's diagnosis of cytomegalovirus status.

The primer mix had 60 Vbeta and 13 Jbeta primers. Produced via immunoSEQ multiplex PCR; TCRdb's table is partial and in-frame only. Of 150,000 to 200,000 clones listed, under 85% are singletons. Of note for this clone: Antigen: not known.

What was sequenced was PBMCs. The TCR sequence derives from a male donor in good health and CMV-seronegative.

The CDR3 DNA reads as TGTGCCAGCAGTGAAGCGAGCATCAACACAGGGGCCTACGAGCAGTACTTC. Translation: CASSEASINTGAYEQYF. This sequence joins TRBV6-1 and TRBJ2-7, with TRBD1 identical over 7 bases. The CDR3 runs to 17 residues. Germline-derived CDR1 and CDR2 are MNHNS and SASEGT. With V trimmed by 0 bases and J by 2 bases, 10 bases remained unmatched.